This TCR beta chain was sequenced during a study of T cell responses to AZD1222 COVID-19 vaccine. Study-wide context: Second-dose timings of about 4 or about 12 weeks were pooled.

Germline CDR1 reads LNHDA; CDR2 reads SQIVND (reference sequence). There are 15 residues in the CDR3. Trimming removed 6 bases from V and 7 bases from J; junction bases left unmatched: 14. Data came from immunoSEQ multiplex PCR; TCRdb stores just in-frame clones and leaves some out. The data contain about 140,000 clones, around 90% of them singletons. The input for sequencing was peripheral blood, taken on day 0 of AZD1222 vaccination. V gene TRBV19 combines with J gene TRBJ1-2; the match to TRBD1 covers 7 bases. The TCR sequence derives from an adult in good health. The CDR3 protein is CASSYLQGISGGYTF. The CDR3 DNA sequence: TGTGCCAGTAGCTACCTACAGGGGATTAGTGGTGGCTACACCTTC.